This T cell receptor (beta chain) is from a study of blood T cell repertoires in COVID-19. V lost 4 bases and J lost 6, with 12 bases in between. CDR3 length: 13 residues. From germline, CDR1 is MGHRA and CDR2 YSYEKL. This clone is labeled as medium-sized (0.01 to 0.1%). In the source study's methods: Reference gene primer amplification yielded estimated nucleated cell counts. Clones were read by immunoSEQ multiplex PCR, and TCRdb kept only the in-frame ones, dropping some. For V, J and clone size, that table is used; D and trimming come from the DNA. This table holds roughly 110,000 clones, 89% found once.

This clonotype was obtained from a man in his forties or fifties with active or convalescent COVID-19. Sequences were obtained from peripheral blood. This chain connects TRBV4-1 to TRBJ1-1, with unresolved D. The CDR3 sequence: CASSLLSGAEAFF. In DNA, the CDR3 is TGCGCCAGCAGCCTTTTGTCGGGAGCTGAAGCTTTCTTT.